Each of the 20 T cell receptor beta chains below was sequenced from the same sample in a study of cytomegalovirus exposure and HLA in healthy donors. The PCR had 60 Vbeta and 13 Jbeta primers. The protocol was immunoSEQ multiplex PCR, while the TCRdb copy is restricted to in-frame clones and leaves out a portion. This table has roughly 100,000 clones, roughly 79% appearing once. The sample taken for sequencing was PBMCs. These TCRs come from a man between 50 and 59 years old in good health and CMV-seropositive.

J is TRBJ2-5 and V is TRBV19; D is ambiguous. Near its end, the DNA agrees better with TRBJ2-7, so the J call may be wrong. The CDR3 totals 14 residues. Germline CDR1 is LNHDA and CDR2 is SQIVND (reference sequence). The CDR3 here is CASSVLLSAYEQYF. The CDR3 coding sequence is TGTGCCAGTAGTGTCTTATTAAGCGCCTACGAGCAGTACTTC.

This chain joins TRBV4-3 and TRBJ2-3, with TRBD2 identical over 13 bases. V shed 4 bases, J shed 4 bases, and the junction held 5 bases outside the gene matches. CDR3 length: 16 amino acids. The germline V gene has CDR1 LGHNA and CDR2 YSLEER. The CDR3 nucleotides read TGCGCCAGCAGCCCCTCAGGACTAGCGGGAGCAGATACGCAGTATTTT. Its protein product is CASSPSGLAGADTQYF.

This chain connects TRBV10-2 to TRBJ2-1; TRBD2 matches at 12 bases. V shed 4 bases, J shed 8 bases, and the junction held 3 bases outside the gene matches. Germline CDR1 reads WSHSY; CDR2 reads SAAADI. This CDR3 spans 14 amino acids. Here the CDR3 reads CASSGLAGVDEQFF. The CDR3 coding sequence is TGCGCCAGCAGTGGACTAGCGGGAGTTGATGAGCAGTTCTTC.

This clone was found a few times. The CDR3 DNA is TGTGCCAGCAGCCCTAGCGGGAGCCGCCCCCGAAATGAGCAGTACTTC. Its protein is CASSPSGSRPRNEQYF. The chain couples TRBV28 to TRBJ2-7; 10 bases are a match to TRBD2. The V segment lost 6 bases and the J segment 7 bases; nucleotides outside the gene matches: 15. Germline CDR1 MDHEN, CDR2 SYDVKM. This CDR3 region has 16 residues.

The rearrangement links TRBV5-1 to TRBJ2-1; 11 nucleotides align to TRBD2. The length of the CDR3 is 15 residues. With 2 bases clipped from V and 6 bases from J, the junction kept 4 bases outside the gene matches. The V gene's germline CDR1 is SGHRS and CDR2 YFSETQ. The CDR3 DNA is TGCGCCAGCAGCTTTTCCGGGACTAGCGGCAATGAGCAGTTCTTC. Translation: CASSFSGTSGNEQFF.

The chain employs TRBV21-1 and TRBJ2-7; the table's D gene call, TRBD2, was not cross checked with the DNA. TRBV21-1 is an annotated pseudogene. CDR3 length: 11 residues. CDR3 amino acids: CASSNSGSQYF. The CDR3 nucleotides read TGTGCCAGCAGCAACTCCGGGTCGCAGTACTTC.

The chain couples TRBV29-1 to TRBJ1-1; TRBD1 matches at 7 bases. CDR3 length equals 13 residues. The V gene's germline CDR1 is SQVTM and CDR2 ANQGSEA. Trimming took 3 bases from V and 1 from J; bases not matched to a gene: 2. In DNA form, the CDR3 reads TGCAGCGTTGATAGACAGGGGAACACTGAAGCTTTCTTT. This sequence encodes CSVDRQGNTEAFF.

This clone is a singleton in its sample. CDR3 sequence (DNA): TGTGCCAGCAGCGGATTGGGACTAGCCGTTTTAAGCTCTGGGGCCAACGTCCTGACTTTC. It encodes CASSGLGLAVLSSGANVLTF. The chain joins TRBV9 to TRBJ2-6, with 9 bases lining up with TRBD2. The V gene end was trimmed by 3 bases and the J gene end by 0 bases; junction bases not matched to a gene: 13. Germline V gives CDR1 SGDLS, CDR2 YYNGEE. This CDR3 spans 20 amino acids. Looking up the rest from reference TRBV9 and TRBJ2-6 gives the full variable domain: DSGVTQTPKHLITATGQRVTLRCSPRSGDLSVYWYQQSLDQGLQFLIQYYNGEERAKGNILERFSAQQFPDLHSELNLSSLELGDSALYFCASSGLGLAVLSSGANVLTFGAGSRLTVL.

V gene TRBV15 combines with J gene TRBJ2-2; 7 nucleotides align to TRBD1. Losses at the gene ends were 5 bases for V and 2 bases for J; bases not matched to a gene: 5. Per germline, CDR1 LNHNV and CDR2 YYDKDF (reference sequence). The CDR3 loop spans 15 amino acids. This chain's CDR3 is CATSRRQGNTGELFF. CDR3 sequence (DNA): TGTGCCACCAGCCGCAGACAGGGTAACACCGGGGAGCTGTTTTTT.

The gene calls are TRBV28 and TRBJ1-1, with no clear D. Germline-derived CDR1 and CDR2 are MDHEN and SYDVKM. V shed 3 bases and J shed 0 bases, with 5 bases lying between them. The length of the CDR3 is 13 residues. The CDR3 DNA follows: TGTGCCAGCAGTTTCAGGATGAACACTGAAGCTTTCTTT. It specifies CASSFRMNTEAFF. The full variable domain, with the rest looked up from reference TRBV28 and TRBJ1-1, is DVKVTQSSRYLVKRTGEKVFLECVQDMDHENMFWYRQDPGLGLRLIYFSYDVKMKEKGDIPEGYSVSREKKERFSLILESASTNQTSMYLCASSFRMNTEAFFGQGTRLTVV.

In its sample, this clone was seen a few times. V gene TRBV4-3 combines with J gene TRBJ2-3; D ambiguous. The CDR3 loop spans 13 amino acids. V dropped 4 bases and J dropped 2 bases, with 7 bases sitting between them. The germline V gene has CDR1 LGHNA and CDR2 YSLEER. CDR3 sequence (DNA): TGCGCCAGCAGCCCACAGAACACAGATACGCAGTATTTT. This sequence encodes CASSPQNTDTQYF.

This rearrangement joins TRBV7-9 to TRBJ1-4, with 7 bases aligning to TRBD1. Germline loops: CDR1 SEHNR, CDR2 FQNEAQ (reference sequence). This CDR3 is built from 17 residues. The V and J ends lost 1 base and 4 bases, in that order; junction bases with no gene match: 9. CDR3 sequence (DNA): TGTGCCAGCAGCTTAGGGGGACAGTCTGCAGGTAATGAAAAACTGTTTTTT. It codes for CASSLGGQSAGNEKLFF.

V and J are TRBV10-3 and TRBJ2-2; 10 nucleotides line up with TRBD1. This CDR3 region has 14 residues. The V gene's germline CDR1 is ENHRY and CDR2 SYGVKD. V shed 10 bases, J shed 7 bases, and the junction held 9 bases outside the gene matches. The CDR3 protein is CATWTGGRIGELFF. For the CDR3, the DNA is TGTGCCACTTGGACAGGGGGTAGGATCGGGGAGCTGTTTTTT.

The chain couples TRBV7-2 to TRBJ1-6; 7 bases are a match to TRBD1. The trim removed 5 bases at V and 7 bases at J, leaving 8 bases unmatched. In germline, CDR1 is SGHTA, CDR2 FQGNSA. The CDR3 consists of 15 residues. The CDR3, as DNA: TGTGCCAGCAGCCGATTCTCAGGGGGGAATTCACCCCTCCACTTT. It translates to CASSRFSGGNSPLHF.

The chain couples TRBV5-1 to TRBJ2-7, with 13 bases lining up with TRBD2. With V trimmed by 3 bases and J by 4 bases, 1 base remained unmatched. Germline assignment: CDR1 SGHRS and CDR2 YFSETQ. The CDR3 length is 14 residues. The CDR3 spells CASSWGLAGYEQYF. CDR3 DNA: TGCGCCAGCAGCTGGGGACTAGCGGGGTACGAGCAGTACTTC. The full variable domain, rest sourced from reference TRBV5-1 and TRBJ2-7, is KAGVTQTPRYLIKTRGQQVTLSCSPISGHRSVSWYQQTPGQGLQFLFEYFSETQRNKGNFPGRFSGRQFSNSRSEMNVSTLELGDSALYLCASSWGLAGYEQYFGPGTRLTVT.

This chain links TRBV28 with TRBJ2-7, with 7 bases that match TRBD1. The CDR3 loop spans 12 amino acids. The V segment lost 4 bases and the J segment 4 bases; nucleotides outside the gene matches: 1. Germline V gene sequence: CDR1 MDHEN, CDR2 SYDVKM. The DNA of the CDR3 is TGTGCCAGCAGTTGGGGACAGTACGAGCAGTACTTC. Protein: CASSWGQYEQYF.

The J gene is TRBJ2-5, the V gene TRBV11-2, with TRBD1 identical over 7 bases. Germline loops: CDR1 SGHAT, CDR2 FQNNGV. J lost 5 bases, V lost 5 bases, and 14 bases had no gene match. The CDR3 sequence is 16 residues long. CDR3: CASSSRTGFVFETQYF. For the CDR3, the DNA is TGTGCCAGCAGCAGCAGGACAGGATTTGTGTTTGAGACCCAGTACTTC.

As concerns this clone: The junction departs from the called germline gene at one end, perhaps through a read error. This sample also contains other DNA sequences that code for the same CDR3. The DNA for the CDR3 is TGCGCCAGCAGCTTGGCAGGGGGCACCTACGAGCAGTACTTC. Residues: CASSLAGGTYEQYF. The J gene is TRBJ2-7, the V gene TRBV7-3, with 8 bases aligning to TRBD1. This CDR3 is 14 amino acids long. Germline CDR1 reads SGHTA; CDR2 reads FQGTGA.

The genes are TRBV5-4 and TRBJ2-7; 8 bases agree with TRBD1. This CDR3 has 15 residues. V lost 3 bases to trimming and J lost 6 bases; unmatched junction nucleotides: 11. The V gene's germline CDR1 is SGHNT and CDR2 YYREEE (reference sequence). CDR3 DNA: TGTGCCAGCAGCTCGCCGGGACAGGAAGTCGGCGAGCAGTACTTC. This translates into CASSSPGQEVGEQYF.

The gene calls are TRBV6-6 and TRBJ2-7; weak D call: TRBD1 (5 bases). The germline gives CDR1 MNHNY, CDR2 SVGAGI (reference sequence). Trimming removed 0 bases from V and 2 bases from J, with 14 bases in between. This CDR3 is built from 16 residues. As DNA, the CDR3 is TGTGCCAGCAGTTACTCTGTAGGACACGGACCCTACGAGCAGTACTTC. This sequence encodes CASSYSVGHGPYEQYF.